This T cell receptor beta chain was recorded in a study of read filtering for tumor transcriptome and immune sequencing. Across the study: Among patients, under 20 were male and 14 female, aged about 45 to 85 (mean around 66). Transcriptome libraries were built from DNase-treated RNA. Per sample, TCR-region reads ranged about 3.5 to 11 million by IR-seq, about 75 to 1,300 by RNA-seq.

This clonotype was seen many times. The library was built from 400 ng RNA with molecular barcoded adaptors for alpha/delta and beta/gamma chains. TCRdb reanalysed the reads using MiXCR and keeps one entry per CDR3 protein. The sample contains over 50,000 distinct CDR3 sequences, roughly a fifth of which appear only once. Germline V gene lookup returns CDR1 KGHDR and CDR2 SFDVKD. The CDR3 has 14 residues. Trimming shortened V by 8 bases and J by 3 bases, and 13 bases separated the two germline ends. Material: a population of CD138-negative cells sorted from bone marrow. The receptor was isolated from a donor aged 40 or over with multiple myeloma. The chain joins TRBV24-1 to TRBJ2-1; weak D call: TRBD2 (6 bases). This CDR3 is CATMGDFDYNEQFF. The CDR3 nucleotides read TGTGCCACCATGGGGGACTTCGACTACAATGAGCAGTTCTTC.